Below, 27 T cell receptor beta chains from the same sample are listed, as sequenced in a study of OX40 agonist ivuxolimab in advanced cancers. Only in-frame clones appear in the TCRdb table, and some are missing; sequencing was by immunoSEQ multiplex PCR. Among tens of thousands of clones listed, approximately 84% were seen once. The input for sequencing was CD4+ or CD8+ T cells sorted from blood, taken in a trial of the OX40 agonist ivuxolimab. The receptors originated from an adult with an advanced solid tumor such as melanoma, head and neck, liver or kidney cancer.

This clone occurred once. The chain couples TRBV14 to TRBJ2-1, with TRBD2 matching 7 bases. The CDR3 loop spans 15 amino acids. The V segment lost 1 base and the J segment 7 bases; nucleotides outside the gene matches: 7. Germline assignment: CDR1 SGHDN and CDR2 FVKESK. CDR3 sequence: CASSQVGGSRNEQFF. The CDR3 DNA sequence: TGTGCCAGCAGCCAAGTCGGCGGGAGCAGGAATGAGCAGTTCTTC.

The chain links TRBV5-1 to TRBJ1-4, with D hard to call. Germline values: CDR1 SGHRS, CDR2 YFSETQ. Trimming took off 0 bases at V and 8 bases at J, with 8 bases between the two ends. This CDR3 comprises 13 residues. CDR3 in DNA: TGCGCCAGCAGCTTGGGGGCGCAGGAAAAACTGTTTTTT. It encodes CASSLGAQEKLFF. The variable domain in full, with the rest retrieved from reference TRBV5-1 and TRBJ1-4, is KAGVTQTPRYLIKTRGQQVTLSCSPISGHRSVSWYQQTPGQGLQFLFEYFSETQRNKGNFPGRFSGRQFSNSRSEMNVSTLELGDSALYLCASSLGAQEKLFFGSGTQLSVL.

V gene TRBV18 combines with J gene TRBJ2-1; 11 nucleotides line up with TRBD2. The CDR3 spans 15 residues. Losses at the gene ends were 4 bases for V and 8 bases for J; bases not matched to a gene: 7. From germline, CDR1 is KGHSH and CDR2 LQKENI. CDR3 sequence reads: CASSRGLAEADEQFF. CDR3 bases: TGTGCCAGCTCACGGGGACTAGCGGAAGCAGATGAGCAGTTCTTC.

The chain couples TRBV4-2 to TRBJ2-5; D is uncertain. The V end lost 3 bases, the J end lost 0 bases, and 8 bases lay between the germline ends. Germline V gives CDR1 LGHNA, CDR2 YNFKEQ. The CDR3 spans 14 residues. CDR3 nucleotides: TGTGCCAGCAGCCAGCAGGCGGACCAAGAGACCCAGTACTTC. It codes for CASSQQADQETQYF.

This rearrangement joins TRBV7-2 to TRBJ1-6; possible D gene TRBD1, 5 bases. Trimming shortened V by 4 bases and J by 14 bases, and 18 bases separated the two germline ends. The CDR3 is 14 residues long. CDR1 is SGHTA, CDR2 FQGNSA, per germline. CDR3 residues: CASSSGTRPSSLHF. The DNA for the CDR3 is TGTGCCAGCAGCTCCGGGACCAGGCCCAGTTCCCTCCACTTT.

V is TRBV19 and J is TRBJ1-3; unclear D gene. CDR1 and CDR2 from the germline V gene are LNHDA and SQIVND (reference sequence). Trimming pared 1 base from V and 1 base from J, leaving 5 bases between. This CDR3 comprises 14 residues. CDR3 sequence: CASSIALSGNTIYF. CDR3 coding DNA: TGTGCCAGTAGTATAGCGCTATCTGGAAACACCATATATTTT.

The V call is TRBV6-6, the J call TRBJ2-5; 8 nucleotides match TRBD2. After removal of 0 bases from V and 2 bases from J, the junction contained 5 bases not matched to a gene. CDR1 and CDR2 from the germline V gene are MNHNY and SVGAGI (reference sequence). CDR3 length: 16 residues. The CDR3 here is CASSYSSASGQETQYF. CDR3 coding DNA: TGTGCCAGCAGTTACTCTTCGGCTAGCGGGCAAGAGACCCAGTACTTC.

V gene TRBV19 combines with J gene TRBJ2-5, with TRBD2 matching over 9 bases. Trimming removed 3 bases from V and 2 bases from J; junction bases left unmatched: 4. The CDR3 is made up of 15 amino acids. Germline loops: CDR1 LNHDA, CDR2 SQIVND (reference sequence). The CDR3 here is CASSISSGMQETQYF. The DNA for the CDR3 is TGTGCCAGTAGTATCTCTAGCGGGATGCAAGAGACCCAGTACTTC. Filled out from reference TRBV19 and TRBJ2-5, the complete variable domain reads DGGITQSPKYLFRKEGQNVTLSCEQNLNHDAMYWYRQDPGQGLRLIYYSQIVNDFQKGDIAEGYSVSREKKESFPLTVTSAQKNPTAFYLCASSISSGMQETQYFGPGTRLLVL.

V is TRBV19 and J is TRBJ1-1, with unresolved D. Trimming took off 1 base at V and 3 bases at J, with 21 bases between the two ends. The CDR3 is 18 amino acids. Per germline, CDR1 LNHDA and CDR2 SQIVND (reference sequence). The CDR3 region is CASSIGNPGFVVDTEAFF. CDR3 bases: TGTGCCAGTAGTATAGGCAACCCGGGGTTTGTGGTGGACACTGAAGCTTTCTTT.

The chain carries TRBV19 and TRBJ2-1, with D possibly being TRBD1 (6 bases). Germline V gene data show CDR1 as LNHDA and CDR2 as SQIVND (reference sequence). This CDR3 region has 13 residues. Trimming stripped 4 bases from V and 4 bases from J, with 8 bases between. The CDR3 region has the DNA TGTGCCAGTAGTAGCGGACAGTACAATGAGCAGTTCTTC. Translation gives CASSSGQYNEQFF.

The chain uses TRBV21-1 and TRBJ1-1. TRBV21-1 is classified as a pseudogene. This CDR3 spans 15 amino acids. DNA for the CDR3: TGTGCCAGCAGCAAAGAACGGGGAACCAACACTGAAGCTTTCTTT. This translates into CASSKERGTNTEAFF.

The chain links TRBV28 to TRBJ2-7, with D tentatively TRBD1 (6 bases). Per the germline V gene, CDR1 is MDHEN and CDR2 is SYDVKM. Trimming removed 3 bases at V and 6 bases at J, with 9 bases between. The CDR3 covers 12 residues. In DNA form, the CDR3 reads TGTGCCAGCAGTTTTTGGGGGCCCGAGCAGTACTTC. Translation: CASSFWGPEQYF.

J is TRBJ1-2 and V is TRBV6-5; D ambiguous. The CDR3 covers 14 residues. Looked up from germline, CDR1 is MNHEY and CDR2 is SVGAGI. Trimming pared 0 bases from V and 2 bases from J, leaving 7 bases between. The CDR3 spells CASSYSTQNYGYTF. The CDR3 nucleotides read TGTGCCAGCAGTTACTCGACACAGAACTATGGCTACACCTTC.

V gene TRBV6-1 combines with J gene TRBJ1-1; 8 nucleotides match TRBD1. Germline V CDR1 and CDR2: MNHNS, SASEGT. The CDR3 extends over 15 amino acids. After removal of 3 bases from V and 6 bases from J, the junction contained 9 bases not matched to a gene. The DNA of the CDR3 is TGTGCCAGCAGTGATCCGGCAGGGGGCGCCTCTGAAGCTTTCTTT. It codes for CASSDPAGGASEAFF.

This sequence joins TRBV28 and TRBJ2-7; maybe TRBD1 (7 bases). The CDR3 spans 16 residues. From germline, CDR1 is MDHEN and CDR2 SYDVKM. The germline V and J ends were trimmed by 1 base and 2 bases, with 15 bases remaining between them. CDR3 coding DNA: TGTGCCAGCAGTTTATCGCGGGGACAGTTGACCTACGAGCAGTACTTC. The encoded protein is CASSLSRGQLTYEQYF.

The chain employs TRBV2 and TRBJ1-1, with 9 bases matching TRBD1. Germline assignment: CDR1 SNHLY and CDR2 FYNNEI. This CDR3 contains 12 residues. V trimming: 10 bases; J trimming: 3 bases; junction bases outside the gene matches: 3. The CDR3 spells CATGQGHTEAFF. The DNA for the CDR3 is TGTGCCACAGGACAGGGGCACACTGAAGCTTTCTTT.

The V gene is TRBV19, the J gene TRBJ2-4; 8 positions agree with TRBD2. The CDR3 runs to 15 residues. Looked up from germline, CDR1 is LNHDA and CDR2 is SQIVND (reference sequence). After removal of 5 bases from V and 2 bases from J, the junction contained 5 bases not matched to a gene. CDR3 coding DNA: TGTGCCAGTAGTGTGACGGGAGGGACCAAAAACATTCAGTACTTC. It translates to CASSVTGGTKNIQYF.

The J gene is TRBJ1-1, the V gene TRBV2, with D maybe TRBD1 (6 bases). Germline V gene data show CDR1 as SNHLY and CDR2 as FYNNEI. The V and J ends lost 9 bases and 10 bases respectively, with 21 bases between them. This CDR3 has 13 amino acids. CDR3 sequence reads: CASRIGAVGAAFF. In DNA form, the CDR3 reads TGTGCCAGTCGTATAGGGGCAGTGGGGGCAGCTTTCTTT.

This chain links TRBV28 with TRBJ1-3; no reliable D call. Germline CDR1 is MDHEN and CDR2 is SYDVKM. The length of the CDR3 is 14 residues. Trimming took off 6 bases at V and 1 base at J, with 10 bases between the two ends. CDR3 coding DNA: TGTGCCAGCAGAACCCTAAGGTCTGGAAACACCATATATTTT. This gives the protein CASRTLRSGNTIYF.

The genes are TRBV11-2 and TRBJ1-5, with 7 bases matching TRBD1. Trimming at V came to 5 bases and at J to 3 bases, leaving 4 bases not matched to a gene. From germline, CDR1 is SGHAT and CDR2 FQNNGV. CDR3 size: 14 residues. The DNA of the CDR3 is TGTGCCAGCAGCCCGACAGGGAACAATCAGCCCCAGCATTTT. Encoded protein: CASSPTGNNQPQHF.

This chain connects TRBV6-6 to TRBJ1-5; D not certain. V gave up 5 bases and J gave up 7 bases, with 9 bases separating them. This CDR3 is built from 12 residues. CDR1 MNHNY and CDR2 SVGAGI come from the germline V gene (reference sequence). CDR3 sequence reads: CASSPLLQPQHF. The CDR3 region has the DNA TGTGCCAGCAGTCCACTCCTCCAGCCCCAGCATTTT.

CDR3 nucleotide sequence: TGCAGCGTTGAGGTGGACAGGGGTCGTTACGAGCAGTACTTC. Translating gives CSVEVDRGRYEQYF. The V and J genes are TRBV29-1 and TRBJ2-7, with 9 bases matching TRBD1. Germline lookup yields CDR1 SQVTM and CDR2 ANQGSEA. The length of the CDR3 is 14 residues. Trimming at V came to 3 bases and at J to 4 bases, leaving 7 bases not matched to a gene.

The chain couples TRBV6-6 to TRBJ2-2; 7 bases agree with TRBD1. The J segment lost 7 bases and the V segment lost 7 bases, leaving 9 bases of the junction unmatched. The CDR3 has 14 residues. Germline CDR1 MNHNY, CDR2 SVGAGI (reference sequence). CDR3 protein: CASNRGQAGGELFF. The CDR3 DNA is TGTGCCAGCAATCGAGGACAGGCCGGCGGGGAGCTGTTTTTT.

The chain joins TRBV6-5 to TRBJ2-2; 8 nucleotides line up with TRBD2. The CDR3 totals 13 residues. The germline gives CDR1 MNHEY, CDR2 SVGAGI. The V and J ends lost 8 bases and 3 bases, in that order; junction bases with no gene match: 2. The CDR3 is CASREGYTGELFF. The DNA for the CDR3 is TGTGCCAGCCGGGAGGGGTACACCGGGGAGCTGTTTTTT.

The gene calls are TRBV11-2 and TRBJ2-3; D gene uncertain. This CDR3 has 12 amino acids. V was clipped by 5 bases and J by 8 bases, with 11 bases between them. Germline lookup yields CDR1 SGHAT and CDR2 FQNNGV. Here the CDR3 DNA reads TGTGCCAGCAGCCCCCCTGATGCTACGCAGTATTTT. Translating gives CASSPPDATQYF.

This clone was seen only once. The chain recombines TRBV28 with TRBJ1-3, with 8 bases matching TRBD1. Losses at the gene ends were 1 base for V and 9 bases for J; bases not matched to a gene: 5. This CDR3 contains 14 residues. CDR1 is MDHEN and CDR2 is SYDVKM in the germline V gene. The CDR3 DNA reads TGTGCCAGCAGTTTATTGGGACAGGAGAGCACCATATATTTT. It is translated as CASSLLGQESTIYF.

CDR3 residues: CASSPQAGVHTGELFF. The CDR3, as DNA: TGTGCCAGCTCACCACAAGCGGGAGTTCACACCGGGGAGCTGTTTTTT. The chain uses TRBV18 and TRBJ2-2, with 8 bases fitting TRBD2. Germline loops: CDR1 KGHSH, CDR2 LQKENI. With V trimmed by 1 base and J by 3 bases, 4 bases remained unmatched. CDR3 length: 16 amino acids. Full variable domain (missing parts from reference TRBV18 and TRBJ2-2): NAGVMQNPRHLVRRRGQEARLRCSPMKGHSHVYWYRQLPEEGLKFMVYLQKENIIDESGMPKERFSAEFPKEGPSILRIQQVVRGDSAAYFCASSPQAGVHTGELFFGEGSRLTVL.